This entry features one T cell receptor (beta chain) sequence. With 60 Vbeta and 13 Jbeta primers, the PCR was carried out. Sequenced by immunoSEQ multiplex PCR; TCRdb stores in-frame clones only, minus some. This table holds nearly 200,000 clones, 70% to 85% found once. These data belong to a study of cytomegalovirus exposure and HLA in healthy donors. V was pared by 6 bases and J by 4 bases, with 10 bases of the junction left unmatched. This CDR3 spans 17 amino acids. Germline V CDR1 and CDR2: SEHNR, FQNEAQ (reference sequence). Although they were nominally healthy when sampled, donors likely had unrecorded immune exposures.

What was sequenced was PBMCs. This sequence joins TRBV7-9 and TRBJ2-5, with 14 bases that match TRBD2. The TCR sequence derives from a boy aged 2 to 10 in good health and CMV-seronegative. CDR3 loop: CASRSGLAGGHRETQYF. CDR3 DNA sequence: TGTGCCAGCAGGTCCGGACTAGCGGGGGGCCATCGAGAGACCCAGTACTTC.